Detailed here is one T cell receptor beta chain. The CDR3 loop spans 16 amino acids. TCRdb redid the calling of the PCR reads with MiXCR, one entry per CDR3 protein. This table holds around 14,000 distinct CDR3 sequences, 53% found once. The data were obtained in a study of tumor-infiltrating lymphocytes in oesophageal squamous cell carcinoma. The sample consisted of esophageal tumor tissue. The chain employs TRBV6-7 and TRBJ2-7; 9 nucleotides line up with TRBD1. With the DNA end fitting TRBJ2-5 better, the J assignment may be wrong. TRBV6-7 is labeled an ORF, and its function is uncertain. The receptor was isolated from a male donor with esophageal squamous cell carcinoma. The CDR3 nucleotides read TGTGCCAGCAGTTACCGGGGGACAGGGACGACAGAGACCCAGTACTTC. Protein sequence: CASSYRGTGTTETQYF.